What follows describes a single T cell receptor (beta chain). What it binds is not known. Bulk tumor gDNA, 600 ng per sample, served as the TCR template. Several spatially distant biopsies were obtained per primary tumor intraoperatively. The study enrolled patients with untreated, newly diagnosed non-small cell lung cancer who underwent curative surgery. Every donor was a newly diagnosed non-small cell lung cancer patient having surgery with curative intent. This record belongs to a study of immune heterogeneity within non-small cell lung tumors. Study-wide background: There was 1 tumor not otherwise specified, along with around eleven non-squamous carcinomas and several squamous cell carcinomas.

Trimming cost V 0 bases and J 4 bases, with 4 bases left between them. The CDR3 sequence is 13 residues long. Germline CDR1 reads LGHNA; CDR2 reads YSLEER. Study results and limitations: Identical dominant CDR3 beta clonotypes recurred across tumor sites within a patient, alongside site-unique high-frequency clones. Individual patients had largely distinct high-frequency T-cell receptor beta clonotypes.

TCR beta CDR3 was amplified by multiplex PCR, first round 10 cycles, 32 V and 13 J primers. TCRdb fed the multiplex PCR reads into MiXCR, producing one record per CDR3 protein. The repertoire includes 20,000 to 25,000 distinct CDR3 sequences, 27% of them detected once, and around 3.8% sits in the top ten. The sequencing sample was made of lung tumor tissue. This receptor was taken from a middle-aged man with non-small cell lung cancer. V and J are TRBV4-3 and TRBJ2-1; D not resolved. The CDR3 sequence: CASSQESYNEQFF. The CDR3, as DNA: TGCGCCAGCAGCCAAGAGTCGTACAATGAGCAGTTCTTC.